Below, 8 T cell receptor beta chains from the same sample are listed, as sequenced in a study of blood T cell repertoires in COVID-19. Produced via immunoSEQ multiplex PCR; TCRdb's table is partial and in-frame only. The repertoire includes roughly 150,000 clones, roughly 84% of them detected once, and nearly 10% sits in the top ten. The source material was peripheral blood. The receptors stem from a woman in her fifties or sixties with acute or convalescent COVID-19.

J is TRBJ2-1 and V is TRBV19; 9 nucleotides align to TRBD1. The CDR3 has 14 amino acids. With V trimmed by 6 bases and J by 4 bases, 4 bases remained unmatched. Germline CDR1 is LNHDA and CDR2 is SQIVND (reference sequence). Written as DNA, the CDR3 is TGTGCCAGTAGGGGGGGACAGGGTTACAATGAGCAGTTCTTC. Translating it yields CASRGGQGYNEQFF.

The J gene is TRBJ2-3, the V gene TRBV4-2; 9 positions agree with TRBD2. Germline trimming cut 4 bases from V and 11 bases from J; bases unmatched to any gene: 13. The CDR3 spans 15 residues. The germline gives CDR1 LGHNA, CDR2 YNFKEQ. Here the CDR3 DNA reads TGTGCCAGCAGCCGAGGGACTAGCCCGGTAGACTGGCAGTATTTT. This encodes CASSRGTSPVDWQYF.

CDR3 in DNA: TGTGCCAGCAGCCCGGGTCCGGGAAAAGCAAAAAACATTCAGTACTTC. It yields the protein CASSPGPGKAKNIQYF. The rearrangement links TRBV7-2 to TRBJ2-4; the D gene is possibly TRBD2 (5 bases). Trimming stripped 5 bases from V and 4 bases from J, with 18 bases between. CDR3 length: 16 residues. From germline, CDR1 is SGHTA and CDR2 FQGNSA. The whole variable domain, filled in from reference TRBV7-2 and TRBJ2-4, reads GAGVSQSPSNKVTEKGKDVELRCDPISGHTALYWYRQSLGQGLEFLIYFQGNSAPDKSGLPSDRFSAERTGGSVSTLTIQRTQQEDSAVYLCASSPGPGKAKNIQYFGAGTRLSVL.

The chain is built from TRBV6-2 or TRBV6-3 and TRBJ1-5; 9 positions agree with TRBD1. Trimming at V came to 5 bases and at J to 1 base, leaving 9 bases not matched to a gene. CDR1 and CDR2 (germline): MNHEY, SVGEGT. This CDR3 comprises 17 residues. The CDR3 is CASSTGTGKGSNQPQHF. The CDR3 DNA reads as TGTGCCAGCAGTACCGGGACAGGGAAGGGCAGCAATCAGCCCCAGCATTTT.

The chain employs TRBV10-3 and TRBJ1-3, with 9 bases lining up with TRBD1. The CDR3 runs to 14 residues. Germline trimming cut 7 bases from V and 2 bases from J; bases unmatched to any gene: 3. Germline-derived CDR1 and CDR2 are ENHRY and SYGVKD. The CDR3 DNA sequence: TGTGCCATCAAAGGACAGGGGCCTGGAAACACCATATATTTT. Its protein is CAIKGQGPGNTIYF.

This CDR3 reads CASSQRGGGTGELFF. CDR3 coding DNA: TGTGCCAGCAGCCAACGAGGGGGTGGCACCGGGGAGCTGTTTTTT. The gene calls are TRBV7-3 and TRBJ2-2; TRBD1 is a possible D gene (6 bases). Germline CDR1 reads SGHTA; CDR2 reads FQGTGA. The CDR3 is 15 amino acids. V lost 5 bases and J lost 4, with 14 bases in between.

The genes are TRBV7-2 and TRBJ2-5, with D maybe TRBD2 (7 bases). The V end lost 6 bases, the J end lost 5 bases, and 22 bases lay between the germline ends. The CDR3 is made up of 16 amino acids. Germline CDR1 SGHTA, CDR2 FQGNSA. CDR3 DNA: TGTGCCAGCAGTCCCCAGGTGGGGGGGGCTATCGAGACCCAGTACTTC. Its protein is CASSPQVGGAIETQYF.

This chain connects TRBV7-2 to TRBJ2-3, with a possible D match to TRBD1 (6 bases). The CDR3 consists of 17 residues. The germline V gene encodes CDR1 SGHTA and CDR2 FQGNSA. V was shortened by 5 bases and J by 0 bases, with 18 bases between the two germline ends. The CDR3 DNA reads TGTGCCAGCAGCGCTACCCTTCGGACAGTCAGCACAGATACGCAGTATTTT. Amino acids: CASSATLRTVSTDTQYF.